Given below is one TCR beta chain in context. No antigen is known for it. Qualities for individual bases were not recorded, and no much larger clone is one base off. The data derive from a study of cytomegalovirus exposure and HLA in healthy donors (TCRdb year 2017). Study-wide context: An earlier analysis of roughly 610 of the donors reported 276 Gb of sequence data and roughly 120 million unique TCR beta sequences obtained from about 180 million T cells. The later analysis used no new phenotypic data to find candidate immune exposures, relying instead on TCR beta sequences and their occurrence across donors. In an earlier analysis of 500 to 650 of the donors, high-throughput TCR beta sequencing was used to judge whether each TCR beta V gene segment behaved as functional or pseudogenic. Along with the approximately 700-subject first cohort, a separate validation cohort of over a hundred different subjects was used. The study profiled the T cell repertoires of under 700 subjects by immunosequencing and related them to cytomegalovirus serostatus. Both class I and class II loci were covered by HLA typing, at four-digit resolution. Every discovery cohort repertoire had been produced on one sequencing platform. In a later genetic analysis, genome-wide SNP genotypes for about three fifths of the roughly 670 donors were used, and that subset was treated as a discovery cohort. Alongside the repertoire data, information on donor age, sex, ethnicity and CMV serostatus was compiled. An early release that covered about 640 HLA-typed donors contained approximately 300 gigabases of sequencing data and about 84 million unique TCR sequences. The number of donors typed differed by locus, with about 629-630 for A, B, C, DRB1 and DQB1, more than 500 for DQA1, approximately 570 for DPA1, and some 440 for DPB1. A later analysis re-examined previously published TCR beta repertoires from around 670 donors and added high-resolution HLA genotyping to investigate patterns of TCR occurrence. To predict cytomegalovirus infection status, the study brought together high-throughput TCR immunosequencing, statistical association of individual TCRs with disease status, and machine learning. Of the 300 to 500 genotyped donors, roughly 76% were placed in the genetic ancestry cluster associated with self-reported Caucasian donors. Among roughly 370 genotyped donors of the cohort, an average of around 240,000 unique TCR beta nucleotide sequences were sequenced per donor, roughly 18% of them non-productive. The aim of the study was to test whether cataloging public T cell receptors could identify signatures of past pathogen exposure. Four or five DR-DQ haplotypes were handled as single units for association and clustering, since linkage in the cohort was strong.

The cohort comprised fewer than 700 healthy bone marrow donors. All cohort members were sampled while nominally healthy, although unrecorded immune exposures were likely present. The donor tested CMV seronegative and was one of the 352 seronegative cohort members. A peripheral blood sample was collected from each donor, and TCR beta sequencing was performed on peripheral blood mononuclear cells. Genomic DNA was extracted from the blood cell samples with the Qiagen DNeasy Blood Extraction Kit. The library was produced with the immunoSEQ multiplex PCR assay. A mixture of 60 forward primers for TCR Vbeta segments and 13 reverse primers for TCR Jbeta segments was used in the multiplex PCR. Amplification of the CDR3 region of rearranged TCR beta genes was performed with a multiplex PCR assay on genomic DNA. The Illumina HiSeq System was used to sequence the amplified TCR beta libraries as 87-base-pair reads. Per the authors' processing: A later analysis counted approximately 76 million unique TCR beta chains across the 666 repertoires, and around 12 million of these chains were shared by at least two donors. Raw reads were error-corrected and collapsed into unique sequences by a nearest-neighbor algorithm in which closely related sequences were merged to remove PCR and sequencing errors. CDR3 sequences were aligned to IMGT reference sequences to assign V, D and J gene segments. Each retained sequence needed at least a six-nucleotide match to both a V gene segment and a J gene segment. A rearrangement counted as productive if the CDR3 had no stop codons and remained in frame with V and J, and every other rearrangement counted as non-productive. CDR3 was defined by IMGT convention, running from the second conserved V-encoded cysteine to the conserved J-encoded phenylalanine. The earlier analysis of a few hundred of the donors excluded any sequence lacking an unambiguous match to a single V gene segment. An earlier analysis of a few hundred of the donors classified V segments as functional when productive rearrangements were above 56.7% and as segregating when the standard deviation between donors was above 5%. A statistical classification framework was developed to diagnose cytomegalovirus status using the catalog of TCR beta chain sequences. In a later analysis, V and J genes were assigned by comparing TCR nucleotide sequences against IMGT/GENE-DB human TR gene sequences. Using the TCRdist pipeline, a later analysis assigned CDR3 sequences along with most-parsimonious VDJ recombination scenarios. In a later analysis, each TCR beta chain was defined by its CDR3 amino acid sequence together with its V-gene family, and reads without a unique V-gene family were excluded. To address suspected cross-contamination and a sequencing artifact, a later analysis removed some 620 highly shared, low-generation-probability nucleotide sequences. In a later analysis, a clonal expansion index for each public chain was calculated from normalized within-repertoire ranks of inferred template counts. In a later analysis, generation probabilities were computed using a VDJ recombination model fitted to out-of-frame rearrangements, and the results were checked against IGoR. A later analysis scored TCR-TCR, TCR-HLA and TCR-CMV co-occurrence with hypergeometric tests, applying a repertoire-size bias correction to TCR pairs. False discovery rates were estimated in a later analysis by permuting HLA or CMV assignments 20 times. In a later analysis, co-occurring TCRs were grouped using DBSCAN, with TCRdist sequence similarity added in when clustering inside HLA-allele-positive subsets. Co-occurrence clustering excluded repertoires with fewer than 30,000 or more than 120,000 public chains, plus five with anomalous nucleotide sharing. The clones in this table, taken by TCRdb from immuneACCESS, are in-frame only. Not every clone is retained; where verified, under half of the shortfall comes from an unresolved V gene, and the cause of the rest is unknown. The V and J calls and the clone size are those of that table, but D and trimming were determined from the DNA. The sample records 95,000 to 100,000 clones, around four fifths of which are singletons. More than 0.6% of the sample lies in the top ten.

General study outcomes and caveats: A further reported finding was that TCR beta sequences accurately predicted the HLA-A and HLA-B alleles for most subjects in the first cohort. A total of 150 to 200 TCR beta chains were listed by the study as associated with cytomegalovirus. In vitro tests confirmed that a few of the cytomegalovirus-associated TCR beta chains recognize cytomegalovirus antigens. A later analysis found that most CMV-associated TCR beta chains appeared HLA-restricted, with HLA associations seemingly driven largely by CMV exposure. According to a later analysis, TCR association rates differed among HLA loci, with DRB1 alleles showing the most associated TCRs and HLA-C alleles showing the fewest. In both the original and validation cohorts, the classifier was reported to diagnose cytomegalovirus status with high specificity and sensitivity. Compared with the roughly 720-donor mean, donors in an Asian-associated ancestry cluster had fewer N-insertions in productive TCRs, according to a later genetic analysis. Linkage disequilibrium might explain the correlated functional status among segregating V segments, but an unknown experimental factor could not be excluded. V-gene and J-gene trimming of TCR beta chains was associated with a missense DCLRE1C variant in a later genetic analysis, and the association was replicated in an independent cohort. Because counts were too low, more than 15 rarely observed V segments, including chromosome 9 orphons, were excluded from the earlier analysis of several hundred of the donors. Because HLA typing was missing for some donors at each locus, association tests included only the typed subset. Strong co-occurrence of HLA alleles, especially DR and DQ, made assigning TCR associations to individual alleles difficult. Sequencing depth was assumed to be roughly uniform across donors in the presence/absence analyses, though that assumption may not hold. A later analysis reported that several top co-occurrence clusters appeared linked to parvovirus B19, influenza, CMV and Epstein-Barr virus. A cluster of highly shared sequence variants was judged likely to represent a technical artifact of the sequencing pipeline. In this cohort, only TCR beta chains were sequenced, and detectable features were limited by the absence of alpha or paired-chain data. Specific HLA alleles were associated with around 18,000 TCR beta sequences at a false discovery rate of 0.05 in a later analysis. Most TCR sequences were seen in very few donors, while some public TCRs were found in many individuals. Immune exposure information for the cohort was limited to CMV serostatus. An earlier analysis of approximately 530 of the donors showed that most TCR beta V segments appeared in productive rearrangements either about 87% or about 30% of the time, which broadly matched IMGT annotations. A later analysis found that HLA-associated TCR beta chains were more clonally expanded and had lower generation probabilities than equally common non-associated chains. It was suggested by the authors that the approach could potentially be generalized to other disease states and immunological phenotypes.

The receptor was derived from a woman aged 55-70 years in good health and CMV-seronegative. Sequencing was performed on PBMCs.

This receptor carries the CDR3 CASSSGQLRSSYNSPLHF. The DNA sequence reads TGTGCCAGCAGTTCGGGACAACTAAGGAGCTCCTATAATTCACCCCTCCACTTT. The chain is assembled from TRBV27 and TRBJ1-6; D gene: possibly TRBD1, on 6 matching bases. Including the terminal cysteine and phenylalanine, the CDR3 comprises 18 residues. Only the CDR3 DNA stays, 54 bases, in frame from base 1. CDR1 and CDR2 were assigned from the germline V gene (reference sequence) as MNHEY and SMNVEV. Trimming takes 4 bases from V and 0 bases from J, and the germline ends sit 16 bases apart.